The following is a TCR beta chain sequence with its context. Its antigen is as yet unknown. The CDR3 is 17 amino acids. The V gene's germline CDR1 is SGHKS and CDR2 YYEKEE (reference sequence). Trimming pared 0 bases from V and 3 bases from J, leaving 13 bases between. The sample comes from a study of cytomegalovirus exposure and HLA in healthy donors. Study observations and caveats: The classifier reportedly diagnosed cytomegalovirus status with high specificity and sensitivity.

The table came from immunoSEQ multiplex PCR; TCRdb's copy has only in-frame clones and leaves some out. The profile covers about 130,000 clones, with 95% to 97% appearing a single time and 1.5% to 2% taken by the ten largest. This clonotype was obtained from a man aged 18 to 29 in good health and CMV-seronegative. The J gene is TRBJ2-6, the V gene TRBV5-5, with a possible D match to TRBD1 (5 bases). The specimen sequenced was PBMCs. CDR3 protein: CASSLETRVFGANVLTF. CDR3 nucleotides: TGTGCCAGCAGCTTGGAAACCAGGGTATTTGGGGCCAACGTCCTGACTTTC. The variable domain in full, completed from reference TRBV5-5 and TRBJ2-6, reads DAGVTQSPTHLIKTRGQQVTLRCSPISGHKSVSWYQQVLGQGPQFIFQYYEKEERGRGNFPDRFSARQFPNYSSELNVNALLLGDSALYLCASSLETRVFGANVLTFGAGSRLTVL.